What follows is one TCR beta chain and its context. Its target is unknown. A CCR7+ PD-1- TIGIT- phenotype characterized the stem-like memory CD8+ T cells (TSTEM). Duplicate vials holding roughly 150,000 sorted CD8+ T cells per subset yielded the RNA. Germline values: CDR1 MGHRA, CDR2 YSYEKL. The CDR3 runs to 15 residues. This entry is derived from a study of human CD8 memory T cell subsets. Making the TCR beta libraries relied on UMI-labeled 5' RACE. TCRdb re-analyzed the 5' RACE reads; it lists each CDR3 protein once, without DNA. This sample's table has more than 9,000 distinct CDR3 sequences. General study results and limits: No chain other than the T cell receptor beta chain was sequenced. Stem-like memory T cells and precursor exhausted T cells both came out with similarly high diversity, but effector memory cells did not.

This clonotype was obtained from a human donor in good health. The sample comprised CD8+ stem-like memory T cells (TSCM and TCM) sorted from PBMCs. Subset given: stem-like memory CD8 T cells (TSTEM), CCR7+ PD-1- TIGIT-. The chain carries TRBV4-1 and TRBJ1-5. CDR3 in amino acids: CASSQDRQSNQPQHF.